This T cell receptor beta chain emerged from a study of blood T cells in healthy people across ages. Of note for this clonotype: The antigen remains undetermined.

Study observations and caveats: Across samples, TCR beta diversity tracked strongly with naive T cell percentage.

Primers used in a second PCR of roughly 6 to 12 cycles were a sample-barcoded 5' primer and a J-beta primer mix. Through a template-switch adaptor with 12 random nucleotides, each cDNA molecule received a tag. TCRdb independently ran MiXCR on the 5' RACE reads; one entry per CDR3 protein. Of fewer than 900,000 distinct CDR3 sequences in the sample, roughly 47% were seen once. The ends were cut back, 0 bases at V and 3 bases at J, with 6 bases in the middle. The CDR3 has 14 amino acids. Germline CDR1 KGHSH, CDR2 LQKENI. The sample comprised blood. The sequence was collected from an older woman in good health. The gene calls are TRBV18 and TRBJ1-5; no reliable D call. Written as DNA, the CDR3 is TGTGCCAGCTCACCACCAGGGATCAATCAGCCCCAGCATTTT. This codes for CASSPPGINQPQHF.